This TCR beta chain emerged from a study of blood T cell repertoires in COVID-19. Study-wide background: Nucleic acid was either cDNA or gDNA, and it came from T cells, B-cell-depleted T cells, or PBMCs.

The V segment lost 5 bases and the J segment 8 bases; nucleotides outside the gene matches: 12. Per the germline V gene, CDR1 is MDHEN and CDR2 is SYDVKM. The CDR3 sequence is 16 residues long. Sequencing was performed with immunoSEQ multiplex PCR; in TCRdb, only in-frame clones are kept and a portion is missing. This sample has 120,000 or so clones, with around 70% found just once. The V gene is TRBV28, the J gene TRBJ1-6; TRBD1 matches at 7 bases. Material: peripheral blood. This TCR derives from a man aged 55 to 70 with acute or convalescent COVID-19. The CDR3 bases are TGTGCCAGCAGTACCAACAACAGGGGTAGCGATTCACCCCTCCACTTT. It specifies CASSTNNRGSDSPLHF.